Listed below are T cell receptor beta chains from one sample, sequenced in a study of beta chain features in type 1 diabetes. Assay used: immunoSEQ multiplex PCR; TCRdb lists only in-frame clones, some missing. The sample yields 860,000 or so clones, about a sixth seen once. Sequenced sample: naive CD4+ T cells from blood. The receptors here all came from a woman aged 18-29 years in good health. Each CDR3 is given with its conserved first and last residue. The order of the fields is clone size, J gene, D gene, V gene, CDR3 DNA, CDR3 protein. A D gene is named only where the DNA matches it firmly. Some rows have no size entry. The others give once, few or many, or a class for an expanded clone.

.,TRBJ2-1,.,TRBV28,TGTGCCAGCAGTTCTGACCTTCCGGCGGGGCAGTTCTTC,CASSSDLPAGQFF
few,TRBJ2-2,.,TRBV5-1,TGCGCCAGCAGCTCCTTGAACACCGGGGAGCTGTTTTTT,CASSSLNTGELFF
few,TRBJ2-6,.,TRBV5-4,TGTGCCAGCAGCCTCAGGAGCTCTGGGGCCAACGTCCTGACTTTC,CASSLRSSGANVLTF
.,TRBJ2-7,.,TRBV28,TGTGCCAGCAGTCAACAGGGTAGGTCCGTCTACGAGCAGTACTTC,CASSQQGRSVYEQYF
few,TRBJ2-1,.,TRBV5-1,TGCGCCAGCAGCTCCCTGGCCGGGGCGAATGAGCAGTTCTTC,CASSSLAGANEQFF
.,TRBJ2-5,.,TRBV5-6,TGTGCCAGCAGCTTGCGGGCCTACCAAGAGACCCAGTACTTC,CASSLRAYQETQYF
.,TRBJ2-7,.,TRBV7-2,TGTGCCAGCAGCTTAAGGGCCGAGCAGTACTTC,CASSLRAEQYF
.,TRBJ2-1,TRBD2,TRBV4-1,TGCGCCAGCAGCCAACCTAGCGGGAGGGACAATGAGCAGTTCTTC,CASSQPSGRDNEQFF
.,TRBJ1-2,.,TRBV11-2,TGTGCCAGCAGCAAAGAGCGGCAGTTAGGCTACACCTTC,CASSKERQLGYTF
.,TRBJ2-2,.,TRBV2,TGTGCCAGCAGTGCGTGGGCCCAGAACACCGGGGAGCTGTTTTTT,CASSAWAQNTGELFF
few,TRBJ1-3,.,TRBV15,TGTGCCACCAGCAGAGAGGCGGGCGGACCGTACTCTGGAAACACCATATATTTT,CATSREAGGPYSGNTIYF
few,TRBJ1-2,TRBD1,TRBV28,TGTGCCAGCAGTACGCCCGGGACAGGGGGCGATGGCTACACCTTC,CASSTPGTGGDGYTF
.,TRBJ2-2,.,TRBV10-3,TGTGCCACCTCCGAGGGAACCGGGGAGCTGTTTTTT,CATSEGTGELFF
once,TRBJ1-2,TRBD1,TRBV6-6,TGTGCCAGCAAATCAGGGGGTGGGGAAGGCTACACCTTC,CASKSGGGEGYTF
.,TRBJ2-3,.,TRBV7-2,TGTGCCAGCAGCCGGGGGACTTTCTCTAGGGATACGCAGTATTTT,CASSRGTFSRDTQYF
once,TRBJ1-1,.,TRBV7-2,TGTGCCAGCAGCTTGGGCAGGGGAATCACTGAAGCTTTCTTT,CASSLGRGITEAFF
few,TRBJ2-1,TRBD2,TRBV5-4,TGTGCCAGCAGCCAACGTACATTAGCGGGGTACAATGAGCAGTTCTTC,CASSQRTLAGYNEQFF
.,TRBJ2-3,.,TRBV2,TGTGCCAGCCGGGCTGCCGACTTTTCCACAGATACGCAGTATTTT,CASRAADFSTDTQYF
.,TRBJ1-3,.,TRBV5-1,TGCGCCAGCAGCTTATGGGGGGATCACTCTGGAAACACCATATATTTT,CASSLWGDHSGNTIYF
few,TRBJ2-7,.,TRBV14,TGTGCCAGCAGCCAAGTACGGGGCCGCGGGGAGCAGTACTTC,CASSQVRGRGEQYF
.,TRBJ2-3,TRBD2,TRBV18,TGTGCCAGCTCACCGACTAGCGACACAGATACGCAGTATTTT,CASSPTSDTDTQYF
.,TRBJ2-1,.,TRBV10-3,TGTGCCATCAGTGGTGGGCAGGGAACGAACTATGAGCAGTTCTTC,CAISGGQGTNYEQFF
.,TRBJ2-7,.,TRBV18,TGTGCCAGCTCACCTCCTGGGACTGGATCCTACGAGCAGTACTTC,CASSPPGTGSYEQYF
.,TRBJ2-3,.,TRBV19,TGTGCCAGTAGTGCCCGTAAAGATACGCAGTATTTT,CASSARKDTQYF
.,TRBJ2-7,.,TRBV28,TGTGCCAGCATCCGGGGGTACCCCTACGAGCAGTACTTC,CASIRGYPYEQYF
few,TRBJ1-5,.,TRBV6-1,TGTGCCAGCAGGACAAGCAGCAATCAGCCCCAGCATTTT,CASRTSSNQPQHF
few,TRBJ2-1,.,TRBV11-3,TGTGCCAGCAGCTCCCGCTCAAATGAGCAGTTCTTC,CASSSRSNEQFF
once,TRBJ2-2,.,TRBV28,TGTGCCAGCAGTCTCACGGGGGCCCCGGGAACCGGGGAGCTGTTTTTT,CASSLTGAPGTGELFF
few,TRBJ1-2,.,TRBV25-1,TGTGCCAGCAGTGAAGGAGGTAGGAGGGGCATAACCTTC,CASSEGGRRGITF
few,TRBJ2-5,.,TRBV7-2,TGTGCCAGCAGCTTATTCGGCCAAGAGACCCAGTACTTC,CASSLFGQETQYF
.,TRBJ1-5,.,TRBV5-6,TGTGCCAGCAGCCAAGGACAATTAAGCCAGCCCCAGCATTTT,CASSQGQLSQPQHF
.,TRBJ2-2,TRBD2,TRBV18,TGTGCCAGCTCACCAATGCTAGCGGTGAACACCGGGGAGCTGTTTTTT,CASSPMLAVNTGELFF
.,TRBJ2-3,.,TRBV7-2,TGTGCCAGCAGTAGTTTCTCCACAGATACGCAGTATTTT,CASSSFSTDTQYF
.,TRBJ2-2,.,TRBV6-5,TGTGCCAGCAGTTCCCAATTTGGTTACGACACCGGGGAGCTGTTTTTT,CASSSQFGYDTGELFF
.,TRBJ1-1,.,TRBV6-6,TGTGCCAGCAGTTACTCCGGGCAAGGAGTCACTGAAGCTTTCTTT,CASSYSGQGVTEAFF
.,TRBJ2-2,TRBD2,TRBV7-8,TGTGCCAGCAGCTTAGCGTCACTAGCGGGGCTCACCGGGGAGCTGTTTTTT,CASSLASLAGLTGELFF
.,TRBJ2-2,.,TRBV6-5,TGTGCCAGCAGGGACTATAAAGCGAACACCGGGGAGCTGTTTTTT,CASRDYKANTGELFF
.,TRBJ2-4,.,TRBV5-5,TGTGCCAGCAGCAGGGGCCCCCTAGGAAACATTCAGTACTTC,CASSRGPLGNIQYF
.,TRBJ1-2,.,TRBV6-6,TGTGCCAGCAGGCCCGACATCCTCTATGGCTACACCTTC,CASRPDILYGYTF
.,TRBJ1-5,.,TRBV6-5,TGTGCCAGCAGTCAATCAGGCTTGAATCAGCCCCAGCATTTT,CASSQSGLNQPQHF
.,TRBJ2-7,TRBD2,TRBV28,TGTGCCAGCAGTTTGGGGGGGTACGAGCAGTACTTC,CASSLGGYEQYF